Here is one TCR beta chain with its context. The length of the CDR3 is 15 residues. Germline CDR1 KGHSH, CDR2 LQKENI. The germline V and J ends were trimmed by 2 bases and 1 base, with 9 bases remaining between them. The source of the sample is a study of identical twins. In TCRdb, the 5' RACE reads were re-called with MiXCR into one record per CDR3 protein. The sample has over 550,000 distinct CDR3 sequences, roughly 7.2% seen once. These data also featured in a second study, about yellow fever vaccine responses in identical twins.

The sequence derives from a woman between 18 and 29 years old in good health. The rearrangement links TRBV18 to TRBJ2-4; D perhaps matches TRBD1 (6 bases). The source material was PBMCs. The CDR3 DNA reads TGTGCCAGCTCACCAAGGGACAACGCCAAAAACATTCAGTACTTC. This translates into CASSPRDNAKNIQYF. The whole variable domain, filled in from reference TRBV18 and TRBJ2-4, reads NAGVMQNPRHLVRRRGQEARLRCSPMKGHSHVYWYRQLPEEGLKFMVYLQKENIIDESGMPKERFSAEFPKEGPSILRIQQVVRGDSAAYFCASSPRDNAKNIQYFGAGTRLSVL.